This T cell receptor (beta chain) was identified in a study of sequential checkpoint blockade in melanoma. The treatment: randomized to nivolumab then ipilimumab (arm A) or the reverse (arm B). The method was immunoSEQ multiplex PCR; TCRdb's version includes in-frame clones alone and lacks a portion of them. The sample has about 2,000 clones, around 34% seen once; the top ten hold approximately 13%. The material was tumor tissue (inferred from file names), obtained from a patient given nivolumab and ipilimumab in sequence. The clonotype comes from a human donor with melanoma.

CDR3 loop: CASSLARMNTEAFF. The CDR3 DNA reads TGCGCCAGCAGCTTGGCCAGGATGAACACTGAAGCTTTCTTT. This rearrangement joins TRBV5-1 to TRBJ1-1; D unresolved. V dropped 0 bases and J dropped 0 bases, with 6 bases sitting between them. This CDR3 has 14 residues. Germline V gives CDR1 SGHRS, CDR2 YFSETQ. Using reference TRBV5-1 and TRBJ1-1 for the parts outside the CDR3, the full variable domain is KAGVTQTPRYLIKTRGQQVTLSCSPISGHRSVSWYQQTPGQGLQFLFEYFSETQRNKGNFPGRFSGRQFSNSRSEMNVSTLELGDSALYLCASSLARMNTEAFFGQGTRLTVV.